This TCR beta chain was obtained from a study of monozygotic twins with inflammatory bowel disease. cDNA was produced in eight separate reactions per sample. A template switching step added UMIs, each with a 6-nucleotide sample barcode. TCRdb reprocessed the 5' RACE reads and stores each CDR3 protein as one record, lacking DNA. The record lists some 300,000 distinct CDR3 sequences, of which the ten most abundant hold approximately 5.4%. Worth noting for this clonotype: The antigen remains undetermined.

Findings and caveats of the study: A lone strong IBD-associated signal or clonotype found no support.

The CDR3 covers 13 residues. The V gene's germline CDR1 is DFQATT and CDR2 SNEGSKA (reference sequence). The clonotype originates from a human donor with ulcerative colitis or Crohn's disease, or a healthy co-twin of an affected twin (not recorded which). This chain links TRBV20-1 with TRBJ1-1; TCRdb names TRBD1, which stays unverified in the absence of DNA. Sequencing was carried out using blood. Here the CDR3 reads CSARWDRGTEAFF.